This passage covers 32 T cell receptor beta chains from one sample sequenced in a study of post-analysis software for immune sequencing data. Broader study findings: Compared with controls, patients had more of about five TRBV segments, including TRBV5-6, TRBV5-1 and TRBV20-1.

Built from TCR beta cDNA, the libraries had unique molecular identifiers in them. TCRdb reprocessed the PCR reads with MiXCR, giving one entry per CDR3 protein. The sample records about 540,000 distinct CDR3 sequences, 30% to 40% being singletons. Their specific antigens are unknown. The sample taken for sequencing was blood. The source is a girl aged 2 to 17 with multiple sclerosis.

This sequence joins TRBV29-1 and TRBJ1-2; TRBD1 matches at 10 bases. The CDR3 contains 13 residues. The junction had 8 bases not matched to a gene; V was cut back by 7 bases and J by 6 bases. Germline CDR1 and CDR2: SQVTM and ANQGSEA. CDR3 residues: CSGSDRGTDGYTF. Written as DNA, the CDR3 is TGCAGCGGATCGGACAGGGGGACCGATGGCTACACCTTC.

This chain connects TRBV5-6 to TRBJ2-5; TRBD2 matches at 12 bases. The CDR3 length is 14 residues. Trimming at V came to 5 bases and at J to 6 bases, leaving 5 bases not matched to a gene. CDR1 SGHDT and CDR2 YYEEEE come from the germline V gene. CDR3 coding DNA: TGTGCCAGCAGGGAGACTAGCGGGGGACAGACCCAGTACTTC. This translates into CASRETSGGQTQYF.

The V gene is TRBV15, the J gene TRBJ2-1; the match to TRBD1 covers 9 bases. J gave up 1 base and V 5 bases, and 9 bases lay outside the gene matches. Germline V gene sequence: CDR1 LNHNV, CDR2 YYDKDF (reference sequence). The CDR3 has 17 residues. The CDR3 DNA sequence: TGTGCCACCAGCTCGACCGGGACAGGGCTATCCTACAATGAGCAGTTCTTC. Its translation is CATSSTGTGLSYNEQFF.

This chain joins TRBV10-3 and TRBJ1-2, with 8 bases lining up with TRBD1. J was trimmed by 4 bases and V by 0 bases; bases with no gene match: 4. Per germline, CDR1 ENHRY and CDR2 SYGVKD. The CDR3 runs 15 residues. The CDR3: CAISESGQGLYGYTF. The CDR3 nucleotides are TGTGCCATCAGTGAGTCAGGACAGGGCCTCTATGGCTACACCTTC.

This clonotype was seen more than once but under ten times. The chain recombines TRBV20-1 with TRBJ2-3; possible D gene TRBD2, 6 bases. V dropped 0 bases and J dropped 1 base, with 8 bases sitting between them. Per the germline V gene, CDR1 is DFQATT and CDR2 is SNEGSKA (reference sequence). There are 14 residues in the CDR3. This CDR3 is CSARDRRGTDTQYF. CDR3 nucleotides: TGCAGTGCTAGAGATAGGAGGGGCACAGATACGCAGTATTTT.

This clonotype was counted between two and nine times. V gene TRBV6-1 combines with J gene TRBJ1-2; D is perhaps TRBD1 (5 bases). V lost 5 bases to trimming and J lost 6 bases, with 16 bases between them. Germline CDR1 is MNHNS and CDR2 is SASEGT. The CDR3 length is 14 residues. The CDR3 DNA sequence: TGTGCCAGCAGTCGAGAACGAGGGGTGGATGGCTACACCTTC. Residues: CASSRERGVDGYTF.

This clonotype was counted only a few times. The CDR3 region is CASSWRQGNTEAFF. Written as DNA, the CDR3 is TGCGCCAGCAGCTGGAGACAAGGGAACACTGAAGCTTTCTTT. The chain combines TRBV5-1 with TRBJ1-1; D remains ambiguous. This CDR3 spans 14 amino acids. The V gene's germline CDR1 is SGHRS and CDR2 YFSETQ. V was shortened by 3 bases and J by 1 base, with 10 bases between the two germline ends.

Written as DNA, the CDR3 is TGTGCCAGCAGTGCTGCCTTATGGGGGAATCAGCCCCAGCATTTT. It encodes CASSAALWGNQPQHF. V gene TRBV6-1 combines with J gene TRBJ1-5; possibly TRBD1 for D (5 bases). Looked up from germline, CDR1 is MNHNS and CDR2 is SASEGT. The CDR3 runs 15 residues. V shed 4 bases and J shed 4 bases, with 14 bases lying between them.

The chain uses TRBV20-1 and TRBJ1-3; D remains ambiguous. The length of the CDR3 is 14 residues. Germline loops: CDR1 DFQATT, CDR2 SNEGSKA (reference sequence). Trimming removed 6 bases from V and 1 base from J, with 13 bases in between. CDR3 residues: CSASYGSSGNTIYF. The DNA for the CDR3 is TGCAGTGCCAGTTATGGTTCGTCTGGAAACACCATATATTTT.

CDR3 in DNA: TGTGCCAGCAGTTACGGGGGGACAGGGGGCTTAAACGAGCAGTACTTC. Translated: CASSYGGTGGLNEQYF. This chain joins TRBV6-6 and TRBJ2-7; 12 bases align to TRBD1. Trimming cost V 2 bases and J 5 bases; bases outside gene matches: 7. Germline-derived CDR1 and CDR2 are MNHNY and SVGAGI (reference sequence). The length of the CDR3 is 16 residues.

This clonotype turned up a few times. The V gene is TRBV6-6, the J gene TRBJ1-1; D is undetermined. The CDR3 is 14 residues long. Trimming removed 0 bases at V and 3 bases at J, with 8 bases between. The V gene's germline CDR1 is MNHNY and CDR2 SVGAGI (reference sequence). CDR3 amino acids: CASSYSGSYTEAFF. For the CDR3, the DNA is TGTGCCAGCAGTTACTCGGGGTCCTACACTGAAGCTTTCTTT.

This clonotype was counted only a few times. The rearrangement links TRBV24-1 to TRBJ1-2; D is perhaps TRBD1 (6 bases). This CDR3 is 12 amino acids long. Between the trimmed V and J ends, which lost 7 bases and 2 bases, there was a span of 7 bases. The germline gives CDR1 KGHDR, CDR2 SFDVKD. CDR3 amino acids: CATRGGNYGYTF. In nucleotides, the CDR3 is TGTGCCACCAGAGGGGGAAACTATGGCTACACCTTC.

The chain employs TRBV4-1 and TRBJ1-1, with 7 bases lining up with TRBD1. Germline trimming cut 4 bases from V and 4 bases from J; bases unmatched to any gene: 6. Germline CDR1 MGHRA, CDR2 YSYEKL. This CDR3 region has 14 residues. The CDR3 nucleotides are TGCGCCAGCAGCCTCCTGTCAGGGGGCACTGAAGCTTTCTTT. Amino acids: CASSLLSGGTEAFF.

The rearrangement uses TRBV10-3 and TRBJ2-7; a weak D match, TRBD2 (5 bases). In germline, CDR1 is ENHRY, CDR2 SYGVKD. V dropped 10 bases and J dropped 4 bases, with 17 bases sitting between them. This CDR3 is 13 amino acids long. CDR3 sequence: CATRTPPNYEQYF. The CDR3 DNA sequence: TGTGCCACTCGGACTCCCCCGAATTACGAGCAGTACTTC.

This clonotype was counted only a few times. The chain has TRBV25-1 and TRBJ2-5; D is ambiguous. The CDR3 consists of 12 residues. Germline V gene sequence: CDR1 MGHDK, CDR2 SYGVNS. Trimming took 3 bases from V and 5 from J, leaving 7 bases between them. This chain's CDR3 is CASSDWTETQYF. The CDR3 nucleotides are TGTGCCAGCAGTGATTGGACGGAGACCCAGTACTTC.

This chain links TRBV5-1 with TRBJ2-5, with 8 bases fitting TRBD2. Trimming at V came to 4 bases and at J to 1 base, leaving 6 bases not matched to a gene. This CDR3 comprises 15 residues. The germline V gene encodes CDR1 SGHRS and CDR2 YFSETQ. CDR3 loop: CASSVAGPSQETQYF. CDR3 bases: TGCGCCAGCAGCGTAGCGGGGCCGTCCCAAGAGACCCAGTACTTC.

The chain couples TRBV4-1 to TRBJ2-1; 12 bases are shared with TRBD2. The CDR3 consists of 17 residues. Germline CDR1 MGHRA, CDR2 YSYEKL. V lost 0 bases, J lost 7 bases, and 7 bases stayed unmatched. CDR3 sequence reads: CASSQDPELAGGNEQFF. The CDR3 coding sequence is TGCGCCAGCAGCCAAGATCCAGAACTAGCGGGGGGAAATGAGCAGTTCTTC.

The chain joins TRBV12-3 or TRBV12-4 to TRBJ1-5, with D possibly matching TRBD1 (5 bases). CDR3 length: 15 residues. The V gene lost 3 bases and the J gene lost 6 bases, with 15 bases spanning the gap. CDR3: CASSFNRGGGQPQHF. DNA of the CDR3: TGTGCCAGCAGTTTTAACCGTGGCGGGGGTCAGCCCCAGCATTTT.

This clonotype was observed a handful of times. The CDR3: CASSRDRRDTQYF. The CDR3 DNA reads as TGCGCCAGCAGTAGGGACCGAAGAGATACGCAGTATTTT. J is TRBJ2-3 and V is TRBV10-1, with D perhaps given as TRBD1 or TRBD2 (5 bases each). The CDR3 runs to 13 residues. Trimming removed 5 bases at V and 5 bases at J, with 11 bases between. Germline V gene data show CDR1 as WNHNN and CDR2 as SYGVQD (reference sequence).

The genes are TRBV20-1 and TRBJ2-7, with D perhaps TRBD1 (7 bases). The CDR3 loop spans 14 amino acids. Germline V gene data show CDR1 as DFQATT and CDR2 as SNEGSKA (reference sequence). With 5 bases removed from V and 2 bases from J, the gap between germline ends came to 16 bases. The DNA for the CDR3 is TGCAGTGCTTTCTCCCAGGGGGGAACCTACGAGCAGTACTTC. Its translation is CSAFSQGGTYEQYF.

This clonotype was seen a few times. This chain connects TRBV20-1 to TRBJ1-1, with D perhaps matching TRBD1 (6 bases). CDR3 length: 13 residues. Germline V CDR1 and CDR2: DFQATT, SNEGSKA (reference sequence). CDR3 in amino acids: CGRTGSFNTEAFF. CDR3 nucleotide sequence: TGCGGCAGAACAGGGAGTTTCAACACTGAAGCTTTCTTT.

To note about this clonotype: Possible read error: a much larger clone is one base away. This chain connects TRBV3-1 to TRBJ2-7; D gene unclear. The CDR3 is 15 amino acids. Trimming pared 1 base from V and 1 base from J, leaving 11 bases between. Germline V gene data show CDR1 as LGHDT and CDR2 as YNNKEL (reference sequence). CDR3 DNA sequence: TGTGCCAGCAGCCAAGTCGTAACCGCGTCCTACGAGCAGTACTTC. Translating it yields CASSQVVTASYEQYF.

The CDR3 DNA reads TGCGCCAGCAGCTTGGCAACGACAGAAGAGACCCAGTACTTC. The encoded protein is CASSLATTEETQYF. The chain is built from TRBV5-1 and TRBJ2-5, with D maybe TRBD1 (5 bases). CDR3 size: 14 residues. Trimming shortened V by 0 bases and J by 3 bases, and 9 bases separated the two germline ends. CDR1 and CDR2 (germline): SGHRS, YFSETQ.

This clonotype was observed a handful of times. This chain joins TRBV7-9 and TRBJ2-6; 9 bases fit TRBD1. Germline V gene lookup returns CDR1 SEHNR and CDR2 FQNEAQ (reference sequence). The length of the CDR3 is 18 residues. V was pared by 5 bases and J by 1 base, with 9 bases of the junction left unmatched. The CDR3 here is CASSLPGTGISGANVLTF. The CDR3 bases are TGTGCCAGCAGCCTCCCCGGGACAGGGATATCTGGGGCCAACGTCCTGACTTTC.

The V gene is TRBV7-2, the J gene TRBJ2-5; no clear D. The CDR3 loop spans 14 amino acids. CDR1 and CDR2 from the germline V gene are SGHTA and FQGNSA. The V end lost 1 base, the J end lost 1 base, and 7 bases lay between the germline ends. This CDR3 reads CASSLERPQETQYF. CDR3 nucleotide sequence: TGTGCCAGCAGCTTAGAACGGCCCCAAGAGACCCAGTACTTC.

This clonotype was observed a handful of times. The chain recombines TRBV7-8 with TRBJ2-3; D uncertain. CDR3 length: 16 amino acids. Germline assignment: CDR1 SGHVS and CDR2 FQNEAQ. V shed 5 bases and J shed 4 bases, with 19 bases lying between them. CDR3: CASSPEQPALADTQYF. The CDR3 coding sequence is TGTGCCAGCAGCCCAGAACAACCAGCCCTAGCAGATACGCAGTATTTT.

V and J are TRBV27 and TRBJ2-3; no clear D gene. The germline CDR1 and CDR2 sequences are MNHEY and SMNVEV (reference sequence). V shed 6 bases and J shed 0 bases, with 7 bases lying between them. The CDR3 length is 13 residues. The DNA for the CDR3 is TGTGCCAGCAGAAAGACCAGCACAGATACGCAGTATTTT. This codes for CASRKTSTDTQYF.

The chain couples TRBV5-1 to TRBJ2-5; D perhaps matches TRBD1 (5 bases). V was cut by 4 bases and J by 5 bases, with 18 bases left in between. The germline CDR1 and CDR2 sequences are SGHRS and YFSETQ. There are 15 residues in the CDR3. CDR3: CASSRASRVRETQYF. The CDR3, as DNA: TGCGCCAGCAGCCGGGCTTCCAGGGTCCGGGAGACCCAGTACTTC.

This clonotype was seen repeatedly, ten times or more. Relative to the germline gene, one junction end is altered; a read error may explain this. The rearrangement joins TRBV5-1 to TRBJ2-3; no definite D call. CDR1 and CDR2 (germline): SGHRS, YFSETQ. The CDR3 sequence is 11 residues long. This CDR3 reads CASSFTDTQYF. The CDR3 DNA reads as TGTGCCAGCAGCTTCACAGATACGCAGTATTTT.

This clonotype came up a few times. The genes are TRBV20-1 and TRBJ2-2; 8 bases align to TRBD2. CDR3 length: 14 amino acids. V gave up 3 bases and J gave up 7 bases; unmatched junction bases: 7. Germline lookup yields CDR1 DFQATT and CDR2 SNEGSKA (reference sequence). The CDR3 sequence: CSASRSGGFGELFF. The CDR3 bases are TGCAGTGCTAGCCGGAGCGGGGGCTTCGGGGAGCTGTTTTTT.

This clonotype was counted a few times. J is TRBJ2-3 and V is TRBV12-3 or TRBV12-4; 10 bases fit TRBD1. V shed 5 bases, J shed 0 bases, and the junction held 5 bases outside the gene matches. The CDR3 length is 16 residues. The CDR3 nucleotides read TGTGCCAGCAGTCTAAGACAGGGGGCTAGCACAGATACGCAGTATTTT. Translating it yields CASSLRQGASTDTQYF.

The chain links TRBV6-5 to TRBJ1-2; TRBD1 matches 10 bases. The V and J ends lost 8 bases and 2 bases, in that order; junction bases with no gene match: 8. This CDR3 has 15 amino acids. The germline V gene has CDR1 MNHEY and CDR2 SVGAGI. CDR3 loop: CASQRPGQGNYGYTF. The CDR3 nucleotides are TGTGCCAGCCAAAGACCGGGACAGGGGAACTATGGCTACACCTTC.